This T cell receptor (beta chain) was recorded in a study of shared clonotypes between healthy human individuals. TCRdb's table, derived via immunoSEQ multiplex PCR, lists solely in-frame clones and lacks some. In the table there are about 2.4 million clones, roughly 92% of which are singletons. Material: naive CD4+ T cells sorted from blood. Subset: CD45RA+ positively selected. The TCR comes from a man aged 18 to 29 in good health.

The CDR3, as DNA: TGTGCCAGCAGCTTAAAACTGGAGACCCAGTACTTC. Protein sequence: CASSLKLETQYF. This chain joins TRBV5-6 and TRBJ2-5; D unresolved. Trimming took off 2 bases at V and 5 bases at J, with 7 bases between the two ends. Germline lookup yields CDR1 SGHDT and CDR2 YYEEEE. This CDR3 is 12 amino acids long.